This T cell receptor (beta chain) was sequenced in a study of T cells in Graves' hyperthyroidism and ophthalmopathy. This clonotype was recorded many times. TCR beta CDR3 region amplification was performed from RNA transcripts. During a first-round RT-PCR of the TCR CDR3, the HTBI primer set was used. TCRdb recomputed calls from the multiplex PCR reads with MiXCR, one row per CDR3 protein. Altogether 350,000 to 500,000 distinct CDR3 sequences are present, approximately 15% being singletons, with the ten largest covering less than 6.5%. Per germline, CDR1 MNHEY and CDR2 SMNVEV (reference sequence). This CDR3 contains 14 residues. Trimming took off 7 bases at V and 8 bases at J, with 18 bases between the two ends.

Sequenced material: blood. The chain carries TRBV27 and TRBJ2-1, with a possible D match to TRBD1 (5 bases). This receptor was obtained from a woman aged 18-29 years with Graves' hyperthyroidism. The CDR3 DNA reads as TGTGCCAGCATGAGAAGGGGTTGGATGGATGAGCAGTTCTTC. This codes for CASMRRGWMDEQFF.